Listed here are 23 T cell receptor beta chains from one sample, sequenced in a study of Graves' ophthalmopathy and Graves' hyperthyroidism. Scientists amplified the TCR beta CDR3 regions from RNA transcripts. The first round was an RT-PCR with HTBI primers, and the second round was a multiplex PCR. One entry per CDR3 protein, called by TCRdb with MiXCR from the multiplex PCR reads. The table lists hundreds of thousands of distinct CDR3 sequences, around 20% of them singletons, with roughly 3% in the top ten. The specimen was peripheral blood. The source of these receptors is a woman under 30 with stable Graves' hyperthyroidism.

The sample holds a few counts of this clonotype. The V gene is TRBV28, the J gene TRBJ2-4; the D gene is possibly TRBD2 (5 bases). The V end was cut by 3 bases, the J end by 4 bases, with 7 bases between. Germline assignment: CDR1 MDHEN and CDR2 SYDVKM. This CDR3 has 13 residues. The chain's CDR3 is CASSFRGKNIQYF. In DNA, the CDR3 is TGTGCCAGCAGTTTCCGGGGTAAAAACATTCAGTACTTC.

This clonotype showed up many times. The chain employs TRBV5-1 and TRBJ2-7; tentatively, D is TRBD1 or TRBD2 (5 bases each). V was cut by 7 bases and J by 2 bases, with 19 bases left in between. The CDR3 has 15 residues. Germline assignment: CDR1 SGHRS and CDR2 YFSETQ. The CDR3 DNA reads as TGCGCCAGCGGACTGGGGCAGTCAAGCACCTACGAGCAGTACTTC. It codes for CASGLGQSSTYEQYF. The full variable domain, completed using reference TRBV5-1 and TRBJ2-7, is KAGVTQTPRYLIKTRGQQVTLSCSPISGHRSVSWYQQTPGQGLQFLFEYFSETQRNKGNFPGRFSGRQFSNSRSEMNVSTLELGDSALYLCASGLGQSSTYEQYFGPGTRLTVT.

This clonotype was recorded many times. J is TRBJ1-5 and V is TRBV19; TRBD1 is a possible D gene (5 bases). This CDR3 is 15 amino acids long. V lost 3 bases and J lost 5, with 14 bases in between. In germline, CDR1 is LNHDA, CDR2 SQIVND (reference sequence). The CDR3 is CASSMGQGGDQPQHF. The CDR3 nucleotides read TGTGCCAGTAGTATGGGGCAGGGAGGGGATCAGCCCCAGCATTTT.

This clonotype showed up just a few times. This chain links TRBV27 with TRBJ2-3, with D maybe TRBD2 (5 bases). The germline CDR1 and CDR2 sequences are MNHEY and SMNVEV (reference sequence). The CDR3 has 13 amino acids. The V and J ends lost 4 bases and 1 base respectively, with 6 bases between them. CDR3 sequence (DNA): TGTGCCAGCAGTTCCGGGGGCACAGATACGCAGTATTTT. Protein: CASSSGGTDTQYF.

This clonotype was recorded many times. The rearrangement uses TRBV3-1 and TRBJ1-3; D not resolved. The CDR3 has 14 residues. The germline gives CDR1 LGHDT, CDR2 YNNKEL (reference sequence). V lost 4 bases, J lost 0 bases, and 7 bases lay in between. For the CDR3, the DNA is TGTGCCAGCAGCCCCCTAAGCTCTGGAAACACCATATATTTT. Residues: CASSPLSSGNTIYF.

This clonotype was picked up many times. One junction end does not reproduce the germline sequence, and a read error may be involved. The CDR3 loop is CASTSEAGAGIETQYF. The CDR3 nucleotides read TGTGCTAGCACCTCCGAGGCGGGGGCGGGAATAGAGACCCAGTACTTC. This rearrangement joins TRBV7-7 to TRBJ2-5, with TRBD2 as a possible D gene (7 bases). The CDR3 is made up of 16 amino acids. From germline, CDR1 is SSHAT and CDR2 FNYEAQ (reference sequence).

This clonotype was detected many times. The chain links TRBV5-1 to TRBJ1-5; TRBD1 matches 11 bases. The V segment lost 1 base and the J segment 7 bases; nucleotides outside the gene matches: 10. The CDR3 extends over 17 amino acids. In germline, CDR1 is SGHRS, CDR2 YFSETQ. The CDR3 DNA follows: TGCGCCAGCAGCTTGCGCCCACAGGGACAGGGGGGCCAGCCCCAGCATTTT. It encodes CASSLRPQGQGGQPQHF. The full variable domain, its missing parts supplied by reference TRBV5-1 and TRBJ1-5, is KAGVTQTPRYLIKTRGQQVTLSCSPISGHRSVSWYQQTPGQGLQFLFEYFSETQRNKGNFPGRFSGRQFSNSRSEMNVSTLELGDSALYLCASSLRPQGQGGQPQHFGDGTRLSIL.

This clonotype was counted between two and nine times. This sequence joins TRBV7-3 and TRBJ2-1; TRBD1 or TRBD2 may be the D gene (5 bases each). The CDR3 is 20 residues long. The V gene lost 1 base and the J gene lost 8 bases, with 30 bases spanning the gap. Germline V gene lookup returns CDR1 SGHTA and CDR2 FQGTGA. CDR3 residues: CASSLIHPPPKIGTLDEQFF. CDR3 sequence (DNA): TGTGCCAGCAGCTTAATCCATCCCCCCCCCAAAATCGGGACGCTCGATGAGCAGTTCTTC.

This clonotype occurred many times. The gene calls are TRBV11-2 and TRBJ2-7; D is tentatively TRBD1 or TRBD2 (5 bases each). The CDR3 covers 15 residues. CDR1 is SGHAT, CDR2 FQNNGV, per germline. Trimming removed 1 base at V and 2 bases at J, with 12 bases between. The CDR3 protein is CASSLVYQGAYEQYF. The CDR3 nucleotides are TGTGCCAGCAGCTTAGTATATCAGGGAGCCTACGAGCAGTACTTC.

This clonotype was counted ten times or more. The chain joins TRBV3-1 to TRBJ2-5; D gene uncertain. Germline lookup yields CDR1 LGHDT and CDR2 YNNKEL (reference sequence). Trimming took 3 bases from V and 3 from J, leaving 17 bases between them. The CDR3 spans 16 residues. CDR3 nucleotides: TGTGCCAGCAGCCAGCTTGTGAGGAATTGGGAAGAGACCCAGTACTTC. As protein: CASSQLVRNWEETQYF.

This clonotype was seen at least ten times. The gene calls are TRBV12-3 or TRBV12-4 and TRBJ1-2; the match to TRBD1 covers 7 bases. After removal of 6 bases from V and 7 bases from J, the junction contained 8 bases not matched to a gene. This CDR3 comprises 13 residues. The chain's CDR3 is CASRLPGGGGYTF. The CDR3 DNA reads TGTGCCAGCAGGTTACCAGGGGGTGGTGGCTACACCTTC.

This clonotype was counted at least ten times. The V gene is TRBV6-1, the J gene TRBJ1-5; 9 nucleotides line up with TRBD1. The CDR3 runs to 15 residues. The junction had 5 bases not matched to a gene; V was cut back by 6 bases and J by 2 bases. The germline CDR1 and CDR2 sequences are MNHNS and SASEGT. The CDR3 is CASRNTGGRNQPQHF. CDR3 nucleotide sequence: TGTGCCAGCAGAAACACAGGGGGCCGCAATCAGCCCCAGCATTTT.

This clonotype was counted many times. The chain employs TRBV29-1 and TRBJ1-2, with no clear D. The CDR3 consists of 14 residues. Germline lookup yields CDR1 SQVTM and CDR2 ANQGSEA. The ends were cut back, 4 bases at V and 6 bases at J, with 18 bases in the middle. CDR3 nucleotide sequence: TGCAGCGTTGCCAAGTCTAACCTCCTTAATGGCTACACCTTC. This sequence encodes CSVAKSNLLNGYTF.

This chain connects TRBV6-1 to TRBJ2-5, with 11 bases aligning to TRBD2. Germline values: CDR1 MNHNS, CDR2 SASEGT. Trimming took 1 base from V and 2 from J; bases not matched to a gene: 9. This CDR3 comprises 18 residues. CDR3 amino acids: CASSEVTSGGREQETQYF. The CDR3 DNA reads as TGTGCCAGCAGTGAAGTTACTAGCGGGGGCCGTGAACAAGAGACCCAGTACTTC.

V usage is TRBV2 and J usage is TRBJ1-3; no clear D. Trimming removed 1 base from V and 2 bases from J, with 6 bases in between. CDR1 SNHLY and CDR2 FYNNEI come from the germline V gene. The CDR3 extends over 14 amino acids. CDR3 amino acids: CASSEGRTGNTIYF. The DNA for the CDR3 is TGTGCCAGCAGTGAAGGCAGGACTGGAAACACCATATATTTT.

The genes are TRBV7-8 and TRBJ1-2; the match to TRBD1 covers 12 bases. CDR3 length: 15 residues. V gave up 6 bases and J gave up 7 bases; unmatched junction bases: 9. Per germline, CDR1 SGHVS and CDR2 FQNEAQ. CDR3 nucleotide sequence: TGTGCCAGCAGTGAAGACGGGACAGGGGGCGGTGGCTACACCTTC. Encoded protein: CASSEDGTGGGGYTF.

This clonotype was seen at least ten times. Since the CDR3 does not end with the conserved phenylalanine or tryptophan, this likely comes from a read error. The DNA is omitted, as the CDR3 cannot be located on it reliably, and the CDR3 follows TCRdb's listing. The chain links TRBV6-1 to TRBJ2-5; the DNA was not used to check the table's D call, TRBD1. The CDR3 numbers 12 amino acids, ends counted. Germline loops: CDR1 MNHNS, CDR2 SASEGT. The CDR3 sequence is CASSALRGDKVL.

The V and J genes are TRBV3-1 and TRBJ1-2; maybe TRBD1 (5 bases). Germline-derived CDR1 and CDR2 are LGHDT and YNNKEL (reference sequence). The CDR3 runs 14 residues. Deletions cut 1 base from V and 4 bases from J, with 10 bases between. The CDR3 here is CASSQGGRSYGYTF. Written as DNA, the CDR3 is TGTGCCAGCAGCCAAGGGGGCCGATCCTATGGCTACACCTTC. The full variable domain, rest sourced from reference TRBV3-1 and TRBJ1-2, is DTAVSQTPKYLVTQMGNDKSIKCEQNLGHDTMYWYKQDSKKFLKIMFSYNNKELIINETVPNRFSPKSPDKAHLNLHINSLELGDSAVYFCASSQGGRSYGYTFGSGTRLTVV.

CDR3 protein: CASIPAGTRRVEQYF. The CDR3 DNA reads TGTGCCAGCATTCCCGCCGGGACACGGAGGGTCGAGCAGTACTTC. The chain is built from TRBV6-1 and TRBJ2-7; either TRBD1 or TRBD2 may supply D (6 bases each). The CDR3 spans 15 residues. Trimming removed 7 bases from V and 6 bases from J, with 22 bases in between. Germline CDR1 is MNHNS and CDR2 is SASEGT.

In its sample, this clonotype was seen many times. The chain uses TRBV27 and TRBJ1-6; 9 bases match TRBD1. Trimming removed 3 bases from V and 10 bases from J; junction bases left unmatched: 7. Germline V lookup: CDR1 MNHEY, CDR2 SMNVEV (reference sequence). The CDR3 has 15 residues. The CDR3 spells CASSLWTGVRSPLHF. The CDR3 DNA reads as TGTGCCAGCAGTTTGTGGACAGGGGTCCGCTCACCCCTCCACTTT.

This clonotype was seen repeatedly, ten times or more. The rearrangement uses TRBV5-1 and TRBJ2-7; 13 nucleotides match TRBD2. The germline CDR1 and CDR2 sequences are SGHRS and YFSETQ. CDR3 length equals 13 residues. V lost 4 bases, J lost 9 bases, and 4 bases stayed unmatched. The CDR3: CASSPGTSGMQYF. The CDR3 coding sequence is TGCGCCAGCAGCCCCGGGACTAGCGGGATGCAGTACTTC.

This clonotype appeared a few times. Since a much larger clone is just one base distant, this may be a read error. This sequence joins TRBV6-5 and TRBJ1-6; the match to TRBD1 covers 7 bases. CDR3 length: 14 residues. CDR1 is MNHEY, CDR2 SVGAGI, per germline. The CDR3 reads CASSLQGNNSHLHF. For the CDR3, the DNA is TGTGCCAGCAGTCTACAGGGGAATAATTCACACCTCCACTTT.

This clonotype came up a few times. The CDR3 loop is CAITDTTTYEQYF. In nucleotides, the CDR3 is TGTGCCATCACTGACACCACCACCTACGAGCAGTACTTC. The chain employs TRBV10-3 and TRBJ2-7, with D unclear. Germline V gene data show CDR1 as ENHRY and CDR2 as SYGVKD. The CDR3 has 13 amino acids. Deletions cut 7 bases from V and 2 bases from J, with 12 bases between.